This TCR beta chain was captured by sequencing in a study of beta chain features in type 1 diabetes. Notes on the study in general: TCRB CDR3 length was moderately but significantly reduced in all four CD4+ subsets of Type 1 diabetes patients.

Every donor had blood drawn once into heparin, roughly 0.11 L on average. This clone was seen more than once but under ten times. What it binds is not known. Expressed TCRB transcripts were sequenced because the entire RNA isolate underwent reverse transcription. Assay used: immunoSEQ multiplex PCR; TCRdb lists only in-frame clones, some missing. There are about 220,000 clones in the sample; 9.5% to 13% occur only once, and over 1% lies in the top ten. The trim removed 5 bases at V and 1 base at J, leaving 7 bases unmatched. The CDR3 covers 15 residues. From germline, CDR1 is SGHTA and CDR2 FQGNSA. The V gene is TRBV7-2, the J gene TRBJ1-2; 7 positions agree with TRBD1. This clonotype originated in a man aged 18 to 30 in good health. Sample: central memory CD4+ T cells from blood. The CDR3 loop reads CASSPGQVLNYGYTF. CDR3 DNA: TGTGCCAGCAGCCCTGGACAGGTGCTTAACTATGGCTACACCTTC.